What follows is one TCR beta chain and its context. The sample originates from a study of cytomegalovirus exposure and HLA in healthy donors. 13 Jbeta primers and 60 Vbeta primers were used for the PCR. The data were produced by immunoSEQ multiplex PCR, yet TCRdb's version contains in-frame clones alone and is incomplete. The sample lists 90,000 to 120,000 clones, roughly four fifths occurring once. V lost 0 bases, J lost 7 bases, and 18 bases lay in between. Germline CDR1 is SEHNR and CDR2 is FQNEAQ (reference sequence). The CDR3 totals 16 residues. Sequences were obtained from PBMCs. The receptor's source is a young man in good health and CMV-seronegative. This chain uses TRBV7-9 with TRBJ1-1; no firm D call. As DNA, the CDR3 is TGTGCCAGCAGCTTAGCGGGGAGACCCGAGGGAGATGAAGCTTTCTTT. Its protein product is CASSLAGRPEGDEAFF. The variable domain in full, completed from reference TRBV7-9 and TRBJ1-1, reads DTGVSQNPRHKITKRGQNVTFRCDPISEHNRLYWYRQTLGQGPEFLTYFQNEAQLEKSRLLSDRFSAERPKGSFSTLEIQRTEQGDSAMYLCASSLAGRPEGDEAFFGQGTRLTVV.